Presented here are 6 T cell receptor beta chains from one specimen sequenced in a study of identical twins. Each CDR3 protein gets one entry after TCRdb re-called the 5' RACE reads with MiXCR. The profile shows roughly 500,000 distinct CDR3 sequences, 20% to 25% of them singletons. The sample also formed part of further work on T cells expressing NK-cell markers.

Sequencing was done on a sample of CD4+ T cells sorted from blood. Receptors originate from a woman younger than 30 in good health.

This clonotype came up a few times. The chain employs TRBV9 and TRBJ1-1; TRBD1 matches at 7 bases. The trim removed 3 bases at V and 10 bases at J, leaving 6 bases unmatched. The CDR3 spans 12 residues. Per the germline V gene, CDR1 is SGDLS and CDR2 is YYNGEE. The CDR3 DNA is TGTGCCAGCAGCGGACAAGGGGGCGGAGCTTTCTTT. This sequence encodes CASSGQGGGAFF.

The chain recombines TRBV5-6 with TRBJ1-5, with D hard to call. From germline, CDR1 is SGHDT and CDR2 YYEEEE. The CDR3 spans 15 residues. V gave up 2 bases and J gave up 2 bases, with 11 bases separating them. The CDR3 sequence is CASSLRTLRNQPQHF. For the CDR3, the DNA is TGTGCCAGCAGCTTAAGGACCTTACGCAATCAGCCCCAGCATTTT.

The J gene is TRBJ2-7, the V gene TRBV20-1, with 9 positions matching TRBD1. Germline CDR1 is DFQATT and CDR2 is SNEGSKA (reference sequence). V was clipped by 3 bases and J by 0 bases; unmatched bases: 6. The CDR3 loop spans 15 amino acids. The CDR3 coding sequence is TGCAGTGCTAGGACTGGGACAGGGTCCTCCTACGAGCAGTACTTC. As protein: CSARTGTGSSYEQYF.

The sample holds a few counts of this clonotype. V and J are TRBV20-1 and TRBJ1-1, with D possibly being TRBD1 (5 bases). The CDR3 contains 13 residues. The V gene lost 5 bases and the J gene lost 6 bases, with 16 bases spanning the gap. Germline values: CDR1 DFQATT, CDR2 SNEGSKA (reference sequence). CDR3 protein: CSAGVDKYSEAFF. The DNA of the CDR3 is TGCAGTGCTGGGGTGGACAAATATTCTGAAGCTTTCTTT.

The chain links TRBV4-3 to TRBJ2-2; tentatively, D is TRBD2 (5 bases). The CDR3 extends over 13 amino acids. Trimming took 4 bases from V and 7 from J, leaving 10 bases between them. The germline V gene has CDR1 LGHNA and CDR2 YSLEER. The CDR3 here is CASSPGVFGELFF. Written as DNA, the CDR3 is TGCGCCAGCAGCCCCGGGGTCTTCGGGGAGCTGTTTTTT.

This clonotype has ten or more counts. The chain carries TRBV12-3 or TRBV12-4 and TRBJ1-2, with TRBD1 identical over 8 bases. The CDR3 loop spans 12 amino acids. Unmatched junction bases numbered 0, after V lost 5 bases and J lost 4 bases. CDR3: CASSGQGYGYTF. DNA of the CDR3: TGTGCCAGCAGTGGACAGGGCTATGGCTACACCTTC.